The next 24 T cell receptor beta chains were all read from a single sample in a study of blood T cell repertoires in COVID-19. Sequencing used immunoSEQ multiplex PCR; TCRdb keeps in-frame clones, though not all of them. The sample consists of 270,000 or so clones, less than 95% of them appearing once. Input material: PBMCs or T cells enriched from blood (not recorded which). These receptors were obtained from a man in his forties who had been exposed to COVID-19.

The chain uses TRBV19 and TRBJ1-1; TRBD1 matches at 8 bases. Germline V CDR1 and CDR2: LNHDA, SQIVND (reference sequence). The length of the CDR3 is 14 residues. The V and J ends lost 5 bases and 5 bases, in that order; junction bases with no gene match: 7. The CDR3 loop reads CASSPGQGRTEAFF. The CDR3 DNA follows: TGTGCCAGTAGTCCCGGACAGGGTAGGACTGAAGCTTTCTTT. Full variable domain (outside the CDR3, taken from reference TRBV19 and TRBJ1-1): DGGITQSPKYLFRKEGQNVTLSCEQNLNHDAMYWYRQDPGQGLRLIYYSQIVNDFQKGDIAEGYSVSREKKESFPLTVTSAQKNPTAFYLCASSPGQGRTEAFFGQGTRLTVV.

As concerns this clone: Distinct nucleotide sequences in the sample also encode this CDR3. The rearrangement uses TRBV10-1 and TRBJ1-1; 7 bases line up with TRBD1. V lost 6 bases and J lost 0; bases outside the gene matches: 1. The CDR3 length is 13 residues. Germline V gene lookup returns CDR1 WNHNN and CDR2 SYGVQD (reference sequence). The CDR3 sequence is CASRGGMNTEAFF. The DNA of the CDR3 is TGCGCCAGCAGAGGGGGCATGAACACTGAAGCTTTCTTT.

This clone was counted a single time. The chain has TRBV6-5 and TRBJ1-3; D may be TRBD1 (5 bases). CDR1 is MNHEY and CDR2 is SVGAGI in the germline V gene. The V gene lost 2 bases and the J gene lost 0 bases, with 11 bases spanning the gap. The length of the CDR3 is 16 residues. CDR3 region: CASSYGRTNSGNTIYF. As DNA, the CDR3 is TGTGCCAGCAGTTACGGGAGGACAAACTCTGGAAACACCATATATTTT.

The V and J genes are TRBV7-3 and TRBJ1-3; a possible D gene is TRBD1 (6 bases). Germline lookup yields CDR1 SGHTA and CDR2 FQGTGA. This CDR3 spans 17 amino acids. The V gene lost 2 bases and the J gene lost 0 bases, with 14 bases spanning the gap. The chain's CDR3 is CASSLLDSGVSGNTIYF. The CDR3 DNA follows: TGTGCCAGCAGCTTATTGGACAGCGGGGTCTCTGGAAACACCATATATTTT.

About this clone: The same CDR3 also results from other DNA sequences found in this sample. The rearrangement uses TRBV7-9 and TRBJ2-1; 11 bases are a match to TRBD1. The V gene end was trimmed by 0 bases and the J gene end by 7 bases; junction bases not matched to a gene: 5. The CDR3 has 16 amino acids. The germline V gene has CDR1 SEHNR and CDR2 FQNEAQ (reference sequence). The CDR3 sequence: CASSLARGQGGNEQFF. In DNA form, the CDR3 reads TGTGCCAGCAGCTTAGCTAGGGGACAGGGGGGGAATGAGCAGTTCTTC.

This clone was counted between two and nine times. The rearrangement links TRBV11-3 to TRBJ2-1; 9 positions agree with TRBD2. The junction had 11 bases not matched to a gene; V was cut back by 5 bases and J by 3 bases. This CDR3 region has 17 residues. Germline V gene data show CDR1 as SGHNT and CDR2 as YENEEA. CDR3 sequence (DNA): TGTGCCAGCAGCGCAATAGCGGGAGCATCTGGCTACAATGAGCAGTTCTTC. The encoded protein is CASSAIAGASGYNEQFF. Supplemented by reference TRBV11-3 and TRBJ2-1, the full variable domain reads EAGVVQSPRYKIIEKKQPVAFWCNPISGHNTLYWYLQNLGQGPELLIRYENEEAVDDSQLPKDRFSAERLKGVDSTLKIQPAELGDSAVYLCASSAIAGASGYNEQFFGPGTRLTVL.

The gene calls are TRBV6-4 and TRBJ1-5, with D unresolved. The V gene lost 4 bases and the J gene lost 2 bases, with 18 bases spanning the gap. The CDR3 spans 17 residues. The germline CDR1 and CDR2 sequences are MRHNA and SNTAGT. In DNA, the CDR3 is TGTGCCAGCAGTGCCAACCCGGGAGGACGGGGCAATCAGCCCCAGCATTTT. Its translation: CASSANPGGRGNQPQHF.

This chain uses TRBV28 with TRBJ2-7; 10 bases fit TRBD1. Germline trimming cut 6 bases from V and 5 bases from J; bases unmatched to any gene: 7. The CDR3 is 14 residues long. Germline CDR1 is MDHEN and CDR2 is SYDVKM. The CDR3 is CASSLPGQGNEQYF. The CDR3 DNA follows: TGTGCCAGCAGCTTGCCGGGACAGGGGAACGAGCAGTACTTC.

V and J are TRBV12-3 or TRBV12-4 and TRBJ1-1; D gene uncertain. With 6 bases removed from V and 10 bases from J, the gap between germline ends came to 12 bases. The CDR3 runs to 11 residues. The CDR3 nucleotides are TGTGCCAGCAGCACATCCCGGGGAGCTTTCTTT. It translates to CASSTSRGAFF.

J is TRBJ2-1 and V is TRBV11-3; maybe TRBD1 (6 bases). In germline, CDR1 is SGHNT, CDR2 YENEEA. There are 14 residues in the CDR3. V shed 6 bases and J shed 7 bases, with 16 bases lying between them. The CDR3 spells CASSRGRGTNEQFF. The CDR3 coding sequence is TGTGCCAGCAGTCGTGGCAGGGGAACAAATGAGCAGTTCTTC.

The CDR3 DNA follows: TGTGCCAGCAGGTCCGGGGAATTGGATGGCTATGGCTACACCTTC. Its translation is CASRSGELDGYGYTF. The rearrangement uses TRBV28 and TRBJ1-2, with D unclear. Germline assignment: CDR1 MDHEN and CDR2 SYDVKM. The CDR3 runs to 15 residues. V lost 6 bases and J lost 4, with 18 bases in between.

The CDR3 sequence: CASSYSQRGQVYNEQFF. The CDR3 DNA reads TGTGCCAGCAGTTACTCTCAACGGGGACAGGTTTACAATGAGCAGTTCTTC. The chain uses TRBV6-2 or TRBV6-3 and TRBJ2-1, with 8 nucleotides matching TRBD1. Per the germline V gene, CDR1 is MNHEY and CDR2 is SVGEGT. This CDR3 spans 17 amino acids. V was pared by 0 bases and J by 4 bases, with 8 bases of the junction left unmatched.

J is TRBJ2-7 and V is TRBV28; 8 bases agree with TRBD1. Unmatched junction bases numbered 7, after V lost 3 bases and J lost 3 bases. The CDR3 is made up of 15 amino acids. Looked up from germline, CDR1 is MDHEN and CDR2 is SYDVKM. CDR3 loop: CASSFTGTGNYEQYF. As DNA, the CDR3 is TGTGCCAGCAGTTTCACCGGGACAGGTAACTACGAGCAGTACTTC.

The rearrangement joins TRBV7-7 to TRBJ2-2, with D maybe TRBD2 (6 bases). The CDR3 is 15 amino acids. With 4 bases removed from V and 6 bases from J, the gap between germline ends came to 15 bases. Germline CDR1 SSHAT, CDR2 FNYEAQ (reference sequence). As DNA, the CDR3 is TGTGCCAGCAGCTCCGGGACTGGCGCCCCCGGGGAGCTGTTTTTT. Amino acids: CASSSGTGAPGELFF.

This chain connects TRBV10-3 to TRBJ2-3; D remains unclear. The CDR3 length is 13 residues. Between the trimmed V and J ends, which lost 3 bases and 2 bases, there was a span of 6 bases. Germline CDR1 reads ENHRY; CDR2 reads SYGVKD. Here the CDR3 DNA reads TGTGCCATCAGTGACTTCCTCACAGATACGCAGTATTTT. Translation gives CAISDFLTDTQYF.

This clone occurred once. The V gene is TRBV7-3, the J gene TRBJ1-4; TRBD1 aligns across 8 bases. V was pared by 4 bases and J by 5 bases, with 6 bases of the junction left unmatched. CDR3 length equals 15 residues. Germline CDR1 is SGHTA and CDR2 is FQGTGA. This chain's CDR3 is CASSSLRTGNEKLFF. The CDR3 bases are TGTGCCAGCAGCTCCCTCCGGACAGGGAATGAAAAACTGTTTTTT.

The chain recombines TRBV6-4 with TRBJ2-6; D ambiguous. The V and J ends lost 5 bases and 2 bases respectively, with 10 bases between them. Germline loops: CDR1 MRHNA, CDR2 SNTAGT. The CDR3 spans 15 residues. The CDR3 reads CASSPWAAGANVLTF. The CDR3 DNA is TGTGCCAGCAGTCCGTGGGCCGCTGGGGCCAACGTCCTGACTTTC.

The chain is built from TRBV28 and TRBJ2-7, with D possibly TRBD2 on 6 matching bases. The V end lost 6 bases, the J end lost 6 bases, and 24 bases lay between the germline ends. CDR3 size: 16 residues. Looked up from germline, CDR1 is MDHEN and CDR2 is SYDVKM. The CDR3 sequence is CASSSTSGGLLSEQYF. As DNA, the CDR3 is TGTGCCAGCAGCTCAACCTCCGGGGGTCTGTTGTCCGAGCAGTACTTC.

The chain joins TRBV12-5 to TRBJ1-5; 8 bases fit TRBD1. CDR1 and CDR2 from the germline V gene are LGHNT and FRNRAP. This CDR3 contains 15 residues. The V segment lost 4 bases and the J segment 4 bases; nucleotides outside the gene matches: 6. CDR3 region: CASGSGQGGNQPQHF. The CDR3 DNA is TGTGCTAGTGGTTCCGGACAGGGCGGTAATCAGCCCCAGCATTTT. The full variable domain, its missing parts supplied by reference TRBV12-5 and TRBJ1-5, is DARVTQTPRHKVTEMGQEVTMRCQPILGHNTVFWYRQTMMQGLELLAYFRNRAPLDDSGMPKDRFSAEMPDATLATLKIQPSEPRDSAVYFCASGSGQGGNQPQHFGDGTRLSIL.

The rearrangement links TRBV9 to TRBJ2-2; TRBD1 matches 8 bases. V lost 1 base, J lost 7 bases, and 9 bases stayed unmatched. The germline gives CDR1 SGDLS, CDR2 YYNGEE. The CDR3 has 16 residues. The CDR3: CASSVRLGQGVGELFF. The CDR3 DNA sequence: TGTGCCAGCAGCGTAAGATTAGGACAGGGAGTCGGGGAGCTGTTTTTT.

This clone was observed once. The chain carries TRBV29-1 and TRBJ2-6, with a possible D match to TRBD1 (6 bases). Trimming stripped 0 bases from V and 12 bases from J, with 12 bases between. Germline V gene lookup returns CDR1 SQVTM and CDR2 ANQGSEA. CDR3 size: 13 residues. DNA of the CDR3: TGCAGCGTTGAAGATCGACAGGACACCGTCCTGACTTTC. This sequence encodes CSVEDRQDTVLTF. The full variable domain, its missing parts supplied by reference TRBV29-1 and TRBJ2-6, is SAVISQKPSRDICQRGTSLTIQCQVDSQVTMMFWYRQQPGQSLTLIATANQGSEATYESGFVIDKFPISRPNLTFSTLTVSNMSPEDSSIYLCSVEDRQDTVLTFGAGSRLTVL.

This clone has only a few counts. The V call is TRBV28, the J call TRBJ2-1; possibly TRBD2 for D (6 bases). The CDR3 runs to 14 residues. V lost 6 bases to trimming and J lost 8 bases, with 17 bases between them. Germline lookup yields CDR1 MDHEN and CDR2 SYDVKM. The CDR3: CASSPVGGTDEQFF. The CDR3 DNA reads as TGTGCCAGCAGCCCCGTGGGAGGCACCGATGAGCAGTTCTTC.

J is TRBJ1-5 and V is TRBV6-2 or TRBV6-3; D might be TRBD1 (5 bases). This CDR3 is built from 15 residues. Germline V gene sequence: CDR1 MNHEY, CDR2 SVGEGT. V was pared by 5 bases and J by 7 bases, with 18 bases between. CDR3 sequence: CASSAVGGVRQPQHF. CDR3 bases: TGTGCCAGCAGTGCCGTGGGGGGGGTCCGGCAGCCCCAGCATTTT.

DNA of the CDR3: TGTGCCAGCAGTGATGGGACAGGGGAGCAGTTCTTC. Translated: CASSDGTGEQFF. The gene calls are TRBV6-1 and TRBJ2-1; TRBD1 aligns across 9 bases. The CDR3 totals 12 residues. Looked up from germline, CDR1 is MNHNS and CDR2 is SASEGT. The junction had 1 base not matched to a gene; V was cut back by 3 bases and J by 10 bases.